These 22 T cell receptor beta chains were all obtained from the same sample, sequenced in a study of CD8 T cells in ankylosing spondylitis. TCRdb reprocessed the 5' RACE reads with MiXCR, giving one entry per CDR3 protein. The sample comprises about 240,000 distinct CDR3 sequences, around 9.2% of which are singletons, and about 6.5% rests with the top ten. The sequenced sample was blood, either unsorted or a sorted T cell fraction (not recorded which). The receptors originated from a male donor with ankylosing spondylitis or in good health (not recorded which).

This clonotype was detected a few times. The chain couples TRBV3-1 to TRBJ2-2, with 8 bases matching TRBD1. CDR3 length: 15 residues. Trimming removed 4 bases from V and 5 bases from J; junction bases left unmatched: 6. Germline V gene data show CDR1 as LGHDT and CDR2 as YNNKEL (reference sequence). CDR3 residues: CASSPQGARTGELFF. The CDR3 region has the DNA TGTGCCAGCAGCCCTCAGGGGGCGCGGACCGGGGAGCTGTTTTTT.

In its sample, this clonotype was seen a few times. The chain links TRBV5-6 to TRBJ2-7; 11 bases agree with TRBD2. V was pared by 2 bases and J by 4 bases, with 2 bases of the junction left unmatched. The length of the CDR3 is 14 residues. Germline-derived CDR1 and CDR2 are SGHDT and YYEEEE. In DNA, the CDR3 is TGTGCCAGCAGCTTTCGACTAGCGGGATACGAGCAGTACTTC. It is translated as CASSFRLAGYEQYF.

This clonotype was detected a few times. V gene TRBV10-3 combines with J gene TRBJ2-1; perhaps TRBD2 as D (5 bases). CDR1 and CDR2 from the germline V gene are ENHRY and SYGVKD. V lost 6 bases and J lost 5, with 14 bases in between. The CDR3 sequence is 14 residues long. This CDR3 is CAIRIRSGDNEQFF. The CDR3 DNA reads TGTGCCATCAGGATCCGATCCGGGGACAATGAGCAGTTCTTC.

Many counts were recorded for this clonotype. The V and J genes are TRBV12-3 or TRBV12-4 and TRBJ2-1, with D perhaps being TRBD1 or TRBD2 (5 bases each). The V end was cut by 5 bases, the J end by 1 base, with 15 bases between. The CDR3 is 16 residues long. DNA of the CDR3: TGTGCCAGCAGTCCCGCAGGGACGAGGTCCTACAATGAGCAGTTCTTC. Amino acid sequence: CASSPAGTRSYNEQFF.

This clonotype has at least ten counts. At one end, the junction sequence differs from germline, possibly due to a read error. The chain has TRBV12-3 or TRBV12-4 and TRBJ2-4; D call uncertain. CDR3 size: 12 residues. CDR3 region: CASSLGPLDLDF. CDR3 nucleotides: TGTGCCAGCAGCCTCGGACCTCTCGATTTGGACTTC.

This clonotype was seen many times. The chain links TRBV12-3 or TRBV12-4 to TRBJ2-7; 11 nucleotides agree with TRBD1. Trimming removed 5 bases from V and 4 bases from J; junction bases left unmatched: 10. The CDR3 has 16 residues. CDR3 residues: CASSTSLGTGGYEQYF. CDR3 DNA: TGTGCCAGCAGTACTAGCCTCGGGACAGGGGGGTACGAGCAGTACTTC.

Many counts were recorded for this clonotype. This chain uses TRBV6-5 with TRBJ1-6; TRBD1 might be the D (5 bases). Between the trimmed V and J ends, which lost 0 bases and 5 bases, there was a span of 14 bases. Germline CDR1 and CDR2: MNHEY and SVGAGI. The CDR3 extends over 17 amino acids. CDR3 loop: CASSYSQEGPNNSPLHF. The CDR3, as DNA: TGTGCCAGCAGTTACTCGCAAGAGGGGCCTAATAATTCACCCCTCCACTTT.

There are many counts of this clonotype. The chain uses TRBV20-1 and TRBJ2-5; 9 bases match TRBD2. CDR1 is DFQATT, CDR2 SNEGSKA, per germline (reference sequence). This CDR3 region has 15 residues. J lost 5 bases, V lost 5 bases, and 12 bases had no gene match. CDR3 amino acids: CSAPLLSGSRETQYF. As DNA, the CDR3 is TGCAGTGCTCCTCTACTTAGCGGGAGCCGGGAGACCCAGTACTTC.

In its sample, this clonotype was seen many times. The J gene is TRBJ2-1, the V gene TRBV11-3; 8 positions match TRBD2. CDR3 length: 14 amino acids. J lost 6 bases, V lost 4 bases, and 5 bases had no gene match. Germline CDR1 reads SGHNT; CDR2 reads YENEEA. The CDR3 here is CASSSPGTSNEQFF. The CDR3 DNA reads as TGTGCCAGCAGCTCCCCCGGGACTAGCAATGAGCAGTTCTTC.

This chain uses TRBV18 with TRBJ2-7; 14 bases match TRBD2. V trimming: 2 bases; J trimming: 6 bases; junction bases outside the gene matches: 12. The germline V gene has CDR1 KGHSH and CDR2 LQKENI. This CDR3 has 18 amino acids. The CDR3 coding sequence is TGTGCCAGCTCACCAGTCCCCGGGACTAGCGGGAGTTTAGGCGAGCAGTACTTC. As protein: CASSPVPGTSGSLGEQYF.

This chain connects TRBV7-9 to TRBJ1-2; 7 nucleotides line up with TRBD1. This CDR3 contains 16 residues. The V and J ends lost 2 bases and 0 bases, in that order; junction bases with no gene match: 6. Germline V gene data show CDR1 as SEHNR and CDR2 as FQNEAQ (reference sequence). CDR3 loop: CASSLPRTGSNYGYTF. As DNA, the CDR3 is TGTGCCAGCAGCTTACCTCGGACAGGATCTAACTATGGCTACACCTTC. Looking up the rest from reference TRBV7-9 and TRBJ1-2 gives the full variable domain: DTGVSQNPRHKITKRGQNVTFRCDPISEHNRLYWYRQTLGQGPEFLTYFQNEAQLEKSRLLSDRFSAERPKGSFSTLEIQRTEQGDSAMYLCASSLPRTGSNYGYTFGSGTRLTVV.

The table lists this clonotype with many counts. The chain is built from TRBV10-3 and TRBJ2-5; D unclear. The CDR3 consists of 13 residues. V lost 10 bases and J 2 bases, leaving 14 bases between the germline ends. Looked up from germline, CDR1 is ENHRY and CDR2 is SYGVKD. CDR3 nucleotide sequence: TGTGCCACCACGACAAGCCCTCAAGAGACCCAGTACTTC. Residues: CATTTSPQETQYF.

This clonotype appeared many times. V and J are TRBV20-1 and TRBJ2-3, with a weak D call TRBD1 (5 bases). Germline values: CDR1 DFQATT, CDR2 SNEGSKA (reference sequence). Trimming shortened V by 6 bases and J by 5 bases, and 15 bases separated the two germline ends. The length of the CDR3 is 13 residues. CDR3 nucleotide sequence: TGCAGTGCCTCCAGAGCTCAGGGAGATACGCAGTATTTT. It encodes CSASRAQGDTQYF.

This clonotype was recorded many times. V gene TRBV5-1 combines with J gene TRBJ2-1, with D tentatively TRBD2 (7 bases). CDR3 length equals 19 residues. The germline V gene has CDR1 SGHRS and CDR2 YFSETQ. V lost 0 bases, J lost 0 bases, and 19 bases lay in between. CDR3 nucleotide sequence: TGCGCCAGCAGCTTGGCCAGGGGAGGGACTCTTAGCTCCTACAATGAGCAGTTCTTC. Translation: CASSLARGGTLSSYNEQFF.

Ten or more counts support this clonotype. V and J are TRBV5-1 and TRBJ2-7; 9 nucleotides align to TRBD1. The CDR3 length is 16 residues. V was pared by 7 bases and J by 4 bases, with 15 bases of the junction left unmatched. Germline CDR1 SGHRS, CDR2 YFSETQ. CDR3 sequence: CASSALPGQGVYEQYF. CDR3 DNA: TGCGCCAGCTCCGCTCTTCCGGGACAGGGAGTATACGAGCAGTACTTC.

This clonotype has at least ten counts. V gene TRBV5-1 combines with J gene TRBJ2-1, with 9 positions matching TRBD2. Germline loops: CDR1 SGHRS, CDR2 YFSETQ. V shed 6 bases and J 3 bases; nucleotides not matched to a gene: 7. The CDR3 spans 15 residues. CDR3 protein: CASTPRGGNYNEQFF. In DNA, the CDR3 is TGCGCCAGCACCCCGCGGGGGGGCAACTACAATGAGCAGTTCTTC.

The sample holds many counts of this clonotype. The V and J genes are TRBV7-9 and TRBJ2-1; 7 bases align to TRBD2. From germline, CDR1 is SEHNR and CDR2 FQNEAQ (reference sequence). V lost 5 bases, J lost 5 bases, and 6 bases stayed unmatched. The CDR3 is made up of 14 amino acids. The CDR3 DNA reads TGTGCCAGCAGCCGACTAGCAGATCACAATGAGCAGTTCTTC. Its translation is CASSRLADHNEQFF. Full variable domain (missing parts from reference TRBV7-9 and TRBJ2-1): DTGVSQNPRHKITKRGQNVTFRCDPISEHNRLYWYRQTLGQGPEFLTYFQNEAQLEKSRLLSDRFSAERPKGSFSTLEIQRTEQGDSAMYLCASSRLADHNEQFFGPGTRLTVL.

This clonotype was counted many times. The CDR3 region is CSVGTYYEQYF. CDR3 nucleotide sequence: TGCAGCGTCGGGACATACTACGAGCAGTACTTC. This chain connects TRBV29-1 to TRBJ2-7, with D tentatively TRBD1 (6 bases). The V gene lost 6 bases and the J gene lost 3 bases, with 9 bases spanning the gap. The CDR3 is made up of 11 amino acids. Germline-derived CDR1 and CDR2 are SQVTM and ANQGSEA.

This clonotype was detected ten times or more. This sequence joins TRBV7-9 and TRBJ2-2, with D perhaps matching TRBD2 (5 bases). The CDR3 contains 14 residues. Deletions cut 5 bases from V and 4 bases from J, with 11 bases between. Germline V gene lookup returns CDR1 SEHNR and CDR2 FQNEAQ (reference sequence). Written as DNA, the CDR3 is TGTGCCAGCAGCCCCGGACTGTTCACCGGGGAGCTGTTTTTT. Its protein is CASSPGLFTGELFF.

Ten or more counts support this clonotype. The chain links TRBV5-1 to TRBJ2-1, with TRBD1 matching over 7 bases. V was pared by 4 bases and J by 9 bases, with 10 bases of the junction left unmatched. CDR3 size: 14 residues. Germline V gives CDR1 SGHRS, CDR2 YFSETQ. The CDR3 loop reads CASSLQDRISEQFF. As DNA, the CDR3 is TGCGCCAGCAGCCTACAGGACAGGATAAGTGAGCAGTTCTTC. Drawing the rest from reference TRBV5-1 and TRBJ2-1, the complete variable domain is KAGVTQTPRYLIKTRGQQVTLSCSPISGHRSVSWYQQTPGQGLQFLFEYFSETQRNKGNFPGRFSGRQFSNSRSEMNVSTLELGDSALYLCASSLQDRISEQFFGPGTRLTVL.

This rearrangement joins TRBV5-6 to TRBJ2-3; the match to TRBD2 covers 10 bases. Losses at the gene ends were 0 bases for V and 2 bases for J; bases not matched to a gene: 9. This CDR3 is 18 amino acids long. Germline assignment: CDR1 SGHDT and CDR2 YYEEEE. The CDR3: CASSLEGTSERFTDTQYF. The CDR3 DNA reads as TGTGCCAGCAGCTTGGAAGGGACTAGCGAAAGGTTCACAGATACGCAGTATTTT.

This clonotype came up many times. J is TRBJ1-1 and V is TRBV9; D unclear. The CDR3 is 12 amino acids. Germline assignment: CDR1 SGDLS and CDR2 YYNGEE. Between the trimmed V and J ends, which lost 3 bases and 4 bases, there was a span of 7 bases. The CDR3 DNA is TGTGCCAGCAGCGGTTGGGGCACTGAAGCTTTCTTT. This sequence encodes CASSGWGTEAFF.